This T cell receptor (beta chain) was documented in a study of blood T cell repertoires in COVID-19. Source study methods: Estimated nucleated cell counts came from reference gene primer amplification. This table comes from immunoSEQ multiplex PCR, and its TCRdb copy is limited to in-frame clones, with some not included. V, J and clone size reflect that table, while D and trimming were determined from the DNA. The profile shows over 25,000 clones, about 89% of them singletons. This clone was seen a single time. This receptor was identified in a human donor with active COVID-19. The donor label of this sample is uncertain. The sample taken for sequencing was peripheral blood.

CDR3 amino acids: CASSDDLRDRVYNEQFF. The CDR3 DNA is TGTGCCAGCAGTGACGACCTACGGGACAGGGTCTACAATGAGCAGTTCTTC. The chain couples TRBV6-4 to TRBJ2-1, with 9 bases matching TRBD1. The length of the CDR3 is 17 residues. Germline CDR1 is MRHNA and CDR2 is SNTAGT. The ends lost 2 bases at V and 3 bases at J; junction bases unmatched: 8.